This T cell receptor beta chain was captured by sequencing in a study of beta chain features in type 1 diabetes listed by TCRdb under 2018. For the study in its entirety: No differences in mean age, gender distribution, total cell number or subset yield were found between patients and healthy donors. Naive and central memory subsets were obtained from all 28 donors, but regulatory and stem cell-like memory subsets were isolated from only 8 patients and roughly eight healthy donors. A total of about 100 million sorted cells were examined across all samples, and RNA yield correlated strongly with the number of cells per subset. The study compared TCRB repertoires of sorted circulating CD4+ T cell subsets between recently diagnosed type 1 diabetes patients and matched healthy donors. Broader findings and caveats from the paper: Fewer insertions and more nucleotide deletions at VDJ recombination sites were observed in patients with type 1 diabetes, implying thymic rearrangement abnormalities. Sequencing cDNA rather than genomic DNA could over-represent highly expressing activated cells, although activation and CD3 levels did not differ between groups. Shorter templates might have been favored by PCR, but patient and control samples were amplified and corrected together, so both groups would have been affected equally by any skew. Only small numbers of individuals were included in the HLA sub-analyses, which left unresolved whether HLA type had any influence on TCRB rearrangement. Naive, central memory and regulatory TCRB repertoires appeared to be more similar among patients than among healthy donors. In all four CD4+ subsets, TCRB CDR3 length was moderately but significantly shorter in type 1 diabetes patients.

The entire isolated RNA was reverse transcribed using the High Capacity cDNA Reverse Transcription Kit, and thus expressed TCRB transcripts were sequenced. Deep immunoSEQ sequencing was applied to naive, central memory and regulatory T cell samples, giving an average of roughly 3.5 million total reads per sample. After sorted cells were lysed in RLT buffer, RNA was extracted with DNase-treated RNeasy Micro or Mini kits, with the choice depending on cell number. To prevent cross-contamination, each cell subset was processed individually, whereas patient and healthy donor samples were processed jointly. TCRB sequences were amplified from cDNA with the immunoSEQ multiplex PCR, producing 87-bp fragments spanning the CDR3 region. Sequencing of the amplicons was performed on the Illumina HiSeq platform. The authors' pipeline ran thus. Synthetic template baselines were used to correct PCR bias computationally, reads within Hamming distance 2 were collapsed, and singletons that could not be merged were discarded. By aligning reads against IMGT, V, D and J genes, CDR3 length, and insertions or deletions at six rearrangement sites were assigned. Within each subset, clonotype counts were normalized to sorted cell number, and only after that were true diversity and Gini coefficients computed with the tcR R package. The overlap coefficient, calculated on TCRB nucleotide sequences, was used to quantify repertoire sharing. TCRdb stores this immuneACCESS table with in-frame sequences only. Part of the clones is absent; in the studies checked, under half of the shortfall reflects unresolved V genes, and no reason is known for the rest. V and J calls and clone size are given by that table; D and trimming were obtained from the DNA. For this sample the table gives more than 100,000 clones, of which approximately 9% were detected only once. Around 0.75% of the sample rests with the top ten.

V loses 7 bases at its end and J loses 4 bases; junction bases beyond the gene matches: 5. The CDR3, cysteine through phenylalanine, is 15 amino acids long. Solely the CDR3 DNA is kept, with 45 bases framed from the first base. CDR1 SGHRS and CDR2 YFSETQ were looked up in the germline V gene. Worth noting for this clone: The antigen it binds to is not known. One base away there is no much larger clone; base qualities are not given.

Each donor gave one peripheral blood draw, averaging approximately 120 mL, which was collected into heparinised tubes. Using a panel that included CD45RO, CCR7, CD25, CD127, CD95 and CD27, naive, central memory, regulatory and stem cell-like memory CD4+ T cells were sorted on a BD FACSAria II. Purity was above 95% for every sorted population. PBMCs were separated immediately by Lymphoprep density gradient centrifugation and were stained directly, without being cultured. To minimize batch effects, samples were stained and sorted in pairs, one healthy donor with one patient per experiment. The sequence links TRBV5-1 to TRBJ2-3; the central 14 bases match TRBD2. The TCR originated in a man between 25 and 39 years old with type 1 diabetes. Material: central memory CD4+ T cells from blood. The CDR3 reads CASGGGLAGADTQYF. The base sequence is TGCGCCAGCGGAGGGGGACTAGCGGGGGCAGATACGCAGTATTTT.